Shown below are 3 T cell receptor beta chains from a single sample sequenced in a study of blood T cell repertoires in COVID-19. Sequencing was performed with immunoSEQ multiplex PCR; in TCRdb, only in-frame clones are kept and a portion is missing. The sample has 150,000 to 200,000 clones, about 89% seen once. The sample was PBMCs or T cells enriched from blood (not recorded which). The source is a young woman who had recovered from COVID-19.

This sequence joins TRBV4-1 and TRBJ1-2, with a tentative D call TRBD1 (6 bases). The length of the CDR3 is 15 residues. The V gene lost 5 bases and the J gene lost 3 bases, with 16 bases spanning the gap. From germline, CDR1 is MGHRA and CDR2 YSYEKL. The CDR3 reads CASSRDTSNDYGYTF. The CDR3 coding sequence is TGCGCCAGCAGCAGGGACACCAGCAACGACTATGGCTACACCTTC.

The chain uses TRBV27 and TRBJ2-7, with 9 bases fitting TRBD1. Trimming cost V 6 bases and J 0 bases; bases outside gene matches: 3. Germline V CDR1 and CDR2: MNHEY, SMNVEV (reference sequence). The CDR3 consists of 14 residues. The CDR3: CASSRQGVSYEQYF. CDR3 in DNA: TGTGCCAGCAGCAGACAGGGGGTCTCCTACGAGCAGTACTTC.

V gene TRBV11-2 combines with J gene TRBJ2-7; D may be TRBD2 (5 bases). Trimming removed 5 bases from V and 0 bases from J, with 14 bases in between. Germline loops: CDR1 SGHAT, CDR2 FQNNGV. There are 15 residues in the CDR3. CDR3 loop: CASSGSERLSYEQYF. Written as DNA, the CDR3 is TGTGCCAGCAGCGGTAGCGAGCGGCTCTCCTACGAGCAGTACTTC.